Shown below are 11 T cell receptor beta chains from a single sample sequenced in a study of graft-versus-host responses after intestinal transplantation. These receptors' antigens are unknown. Libraries were prepared by immunoSEQ multiplex PCR; TCRdb keeps only in-frame clonotypes and omits some of them. The sample records around 96,000 clones, approximately 90% being singletons. The sequences come from unstimulated CD4+ T cells sorted from spleen or lymph node cells, collected before intestinal transplant. Source of these receptors: a human donor who received an intestinal transplant.

The chain carries TRBV28 and TRBJ2-7; D might be TRBD1 (6 bases). V was pared by 5 bases and J by 3 bases, with 17 bases between. Germline V gene lookup returns CDR1 MDHEN and CDR2 SYDVKM. This CDR3 has 15 residues. CDR3 sequence (DNA): TGTGCCAGCAGTCCCCTGGACAGAGACTACTACGAGCAGTACTTC. Its protein product is CASSPLDRDYYEQYF.

The V and J genes are TRBV7-9 and TRBJ2-7; 8 positions match TRBD1. The CDR3 has 13 amino acids. CDR1 and CDR2 from the germline V gene are SEHNR and FQNEAQ (reference sequence). V lost 6 bases to trimming and J lost 9 bases; unmatched junction nucleotides: 10. DNA of the CDR3: TGTGCCAGCAGACCGAACTCAGGACAGGGGCAGTACTTC. This codes for CASRPNSGQGQYF.

Only a few counts were recorded for this clone. This sequence joins TRBV9 and TRBJ2-2; no firm D call. This CDR3 spans 14 amino acids. Germline lookup yields CDR1 SGDLS and CDR2 YYNGEE. V lost 2 bases and J lost 5, with 10 bases in between. The CDR3, as DNA: TGTGCCAGCAGCGTCTTAGAGGTGACCGGGGAGCTGTTTTTT. As protein: CASSVLEVTGELFF.

This clone was detected a few times. V usage is TRBV5-4 and J usage is TRBJ2-5; no definite D call. The CDR3 spans 12 residues. The V gene's germline CDR1 is SGHNT and CDR2 YYREEE (reference sequence). The V and J ends lost 1 base and 2 bases respectively, with 3 bases between them. CDR3 in DNA: TGTGCCAGCAGCTTGCCTCAAGAGACCCAGTACTTC. It is translated as CASSLPQETQYF. Using reference TRBV5-4 and TRBJ2-5 for the parts outside the CDR3, the full variable domain is ETGVTQSPTHLIKTRGQQVTLRCSSQSGHNTVSWYQQALGQGPQFIFQYYREEENGRGNFPPRFSGLQFPNYSSELNVNALELDDSALYLCASSLPQETQYFGPGTRLLVL.

This sequence joins TRBV10-2 and TRBJ1-6, with no clear D. The CDR3 covers 15 residues. CDR1 is WSHSY, CDR2 SAAADI, per germline. V was trimmed by 3 bases and J by 6 bases, leaving 12 bases between them. This CDR3 reads CASSEPISGNSPLHF. For the CDR3, the DNA is TGCGCCAGCAGTGAACCCATCTCGGGTAATTCACCCCTCCACTTT.

The chain combines TRBV7-2 with TRBJ2-1; D gene uncertain. CDR1 and CDR2 (germline): SGHTA, FQGNSA. The CDR3 is 13 residues long. V lost 4 bases and J 3 bases, leaving 7 bases between the germline ends. CDR3 amino acids: CASSWSRYNEQFF. CDR3 nucleotide sequence: TGTGCCAGCAGCTGGAGTCGCTACAATGAGCAGTTCTTC.

The CDR3 loop reads CASSPTQDRDYNEQFF. Here the CDR3 DNA reads TGTGCCAGCAGCCCGACCCAGGACAGGGACTACAATGAGCAGTTCTTC. V usage is TRBV4-2 and J usage is TRBJ2-1; 8 bases align to TRBD1. This CDR3 is built from 16 residues. CDR1 LGHNA and CDR2 YNFKEQ come from the germline V gene. The J segment lost 3 bases and the V segment lost 4 bases, leaving 8 bases of the junction unmatched.

This chain uses TRBV28 with TRBJ2-1; 8 positions match TRBD2. The V and J ends lost 3 bases and 3 bases, in that order; junction bases with no gene match: 13. The germline V gene encodes CDR1 MDHEN and CDR2 SYDVKM. This CDR3 is built from 18 residues. The CDR3 is CASSFPKKRELYYNEQFF. DNA of the CDR3: TGTGCCAGCAGTTTCCCGAAAAAGCGGGAGTTGTACTACAATGAGCAGTTCTTC.

The V gene is TRBV18, the J gene TRBJ1-5; no clear D gene. The CDR3 is 14 residues long. Germline CDR1 KGHSH, CDR2 LQKENI. Trimming left V 4 bases short and J 3 bases short, with 10 bases between. The CDR3 loop reads CASSQNQNNQPQHF. The CDR3 DNA is TGTGCCAGCTCACAAAATCAGAACAATCAGCCCCAGCATTTT.

The rearrangement uses TRBV28 and TRBJ1-2; D gene ambiguous. Germline V gene lookup returns CDR1 MDHEN and CDR2 SYDVKM. With 9 bases removed from V and 0 bases from J, the gap between germline ends came to 8 bases. This CDR3 is built from 12 residues. In nucleotides, the CDR3 is TGTGCCAGTCGGTTAGCTAACTATGGCTACACCTTC. Encoded protein: CASRLANYGYTF.

The chain combines TRBV25-1 with TRBJ1-4; D remains ambiguous. Germline loops: CDR1 MGHDK, CDR2 SYGVNS. Trimming removed 4 bases at V and 0 bases at J, with 6 bases between. CDR3 length equals 14 residues. The DNA of the CDR3 is TGTGCCAGCAGTGGTGTAGCAACTAATGAAAAACTGTTTTTT. This gives the protein CASSGVATNEKLFF.